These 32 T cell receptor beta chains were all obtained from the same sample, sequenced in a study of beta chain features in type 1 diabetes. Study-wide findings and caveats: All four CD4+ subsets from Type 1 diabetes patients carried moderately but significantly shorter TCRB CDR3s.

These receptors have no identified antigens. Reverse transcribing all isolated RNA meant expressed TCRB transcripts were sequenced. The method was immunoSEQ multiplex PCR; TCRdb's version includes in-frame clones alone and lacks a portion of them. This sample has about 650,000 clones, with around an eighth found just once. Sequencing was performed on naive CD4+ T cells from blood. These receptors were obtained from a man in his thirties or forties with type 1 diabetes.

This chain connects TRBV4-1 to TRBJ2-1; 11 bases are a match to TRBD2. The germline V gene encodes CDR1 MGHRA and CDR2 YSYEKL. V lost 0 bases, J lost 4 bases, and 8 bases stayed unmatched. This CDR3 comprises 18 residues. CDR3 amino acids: CASSQESLAGEIYNEQFF. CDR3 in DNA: TGCGCCAGCAGCCAAGAATCACTAGCGGGGGAGATATACAATGAGCAGTTCTTC.

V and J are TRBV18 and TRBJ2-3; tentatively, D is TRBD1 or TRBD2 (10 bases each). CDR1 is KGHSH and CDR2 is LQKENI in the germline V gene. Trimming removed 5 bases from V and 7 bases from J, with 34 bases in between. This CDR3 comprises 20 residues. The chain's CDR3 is CASSDGRDRGTSGIRNTQYF. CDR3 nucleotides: TGTGCCAGCTCAGATGGACGGGACAGGGGAACTAGCGGGATCCGAAATACGCAGTATTTT.

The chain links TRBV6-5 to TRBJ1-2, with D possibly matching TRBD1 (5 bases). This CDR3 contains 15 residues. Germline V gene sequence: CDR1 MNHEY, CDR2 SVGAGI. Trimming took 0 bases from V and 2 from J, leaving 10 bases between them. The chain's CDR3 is CASSYSTGRNYGYTF. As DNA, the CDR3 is TGTGCCAGCAGTTACTCGACGGGACGGAACTATGGCTACACCTTC.

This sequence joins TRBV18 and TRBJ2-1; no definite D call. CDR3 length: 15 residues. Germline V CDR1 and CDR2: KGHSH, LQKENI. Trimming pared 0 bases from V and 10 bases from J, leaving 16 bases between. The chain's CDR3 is CASSPPRTHFLEQFF. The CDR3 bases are TGTGCCAGCTCACCACCGAGGACGCACTTCCTCGAGCAGTTCTTC. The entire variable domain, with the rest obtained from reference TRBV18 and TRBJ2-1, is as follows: NAGVMQNPRHLVRRRGQEARLRCSPMKGHSHVYWYRQLPEEGLKFMVYLQKENIIDESGMPKERFSAEFPKEGPSILRIQQVVRGDSAAYFCASSPPRTHFLEQFFGPGTRLTVL.

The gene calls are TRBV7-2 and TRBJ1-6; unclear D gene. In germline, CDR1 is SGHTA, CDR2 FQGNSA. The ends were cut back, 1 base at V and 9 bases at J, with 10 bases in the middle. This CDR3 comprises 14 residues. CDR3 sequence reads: CASSLGRDGSPLHF. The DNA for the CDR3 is TGTGCCAGCAGCTTAGGGCGGGATGGTTCACCCCTCCACTTT.

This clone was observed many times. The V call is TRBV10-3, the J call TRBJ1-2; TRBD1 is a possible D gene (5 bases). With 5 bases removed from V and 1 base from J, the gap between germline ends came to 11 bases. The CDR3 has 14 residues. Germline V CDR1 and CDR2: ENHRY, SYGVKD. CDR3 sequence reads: CAISPTTDNYGYTF. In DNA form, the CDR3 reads TGTGCCATCAGTCCCACGACAGATAACTATGGCTACACCTTC.

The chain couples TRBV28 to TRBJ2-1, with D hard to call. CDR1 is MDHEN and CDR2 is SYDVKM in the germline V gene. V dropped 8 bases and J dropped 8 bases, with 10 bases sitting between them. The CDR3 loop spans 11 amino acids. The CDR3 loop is CASLGAYEQFF. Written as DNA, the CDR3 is TGTGCCAGCCTGGGCGCGTATGAGCAGTTCTTC.

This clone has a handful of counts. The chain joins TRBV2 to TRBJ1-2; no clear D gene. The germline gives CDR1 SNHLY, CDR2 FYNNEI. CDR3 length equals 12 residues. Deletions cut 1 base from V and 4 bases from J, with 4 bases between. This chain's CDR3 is CASSEDGYGYTF. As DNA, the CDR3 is TGTGCCAGCAGTGAAGATGGCTATGGCTACACCTTC.

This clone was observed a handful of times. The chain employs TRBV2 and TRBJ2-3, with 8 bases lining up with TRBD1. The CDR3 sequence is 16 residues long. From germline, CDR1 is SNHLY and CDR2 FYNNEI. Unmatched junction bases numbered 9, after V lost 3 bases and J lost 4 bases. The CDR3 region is CASSDGQGAHADTQYF. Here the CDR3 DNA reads TGTGCCAGCAGTGATGGCCAGGGGGCGCACGCAGATACGCAGTATTTT.

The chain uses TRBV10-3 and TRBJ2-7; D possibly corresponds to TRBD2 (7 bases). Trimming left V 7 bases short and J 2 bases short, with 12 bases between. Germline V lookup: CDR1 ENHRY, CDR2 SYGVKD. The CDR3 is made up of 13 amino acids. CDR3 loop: CAINGGPTYEQYF. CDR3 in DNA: TGTGCCATCAACGGGGGGCCCACCTACGAGCAGTACTTC.

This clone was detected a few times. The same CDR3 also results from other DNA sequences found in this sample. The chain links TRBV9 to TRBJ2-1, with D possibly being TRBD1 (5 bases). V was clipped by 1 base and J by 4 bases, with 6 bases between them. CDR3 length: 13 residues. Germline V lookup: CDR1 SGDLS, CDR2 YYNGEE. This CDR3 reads CASSVQGYNEQFF. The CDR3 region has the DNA TGTGCCAGCAGCGTACAGGGTTACAATGAGCAGTTCTTC.

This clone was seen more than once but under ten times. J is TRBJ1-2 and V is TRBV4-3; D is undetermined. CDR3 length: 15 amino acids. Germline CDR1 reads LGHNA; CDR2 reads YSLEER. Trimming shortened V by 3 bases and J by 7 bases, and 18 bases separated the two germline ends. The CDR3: CASSQVPGRRGGYTF. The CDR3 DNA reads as TGCGCCAGCAGCCAGGTACCGGGTAGACGTGGTGGCTACACCTTC.

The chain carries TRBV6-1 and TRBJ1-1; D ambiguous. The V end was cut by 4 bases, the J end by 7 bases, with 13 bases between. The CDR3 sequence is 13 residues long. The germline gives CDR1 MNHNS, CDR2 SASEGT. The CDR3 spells CASSGQKGGEAFF. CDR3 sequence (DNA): TGTGCCAGCAGTGGACAAAAGGGTGGTGAAGCTTTCTTT.

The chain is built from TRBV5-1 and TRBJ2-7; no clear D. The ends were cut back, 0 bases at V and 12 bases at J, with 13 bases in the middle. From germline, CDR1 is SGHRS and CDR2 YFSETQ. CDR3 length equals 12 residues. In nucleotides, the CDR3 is TGCGCCAGCAGCTTGGTTCGGGTCCCCCTGTACTTC. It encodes CASSLVRVPLYF.

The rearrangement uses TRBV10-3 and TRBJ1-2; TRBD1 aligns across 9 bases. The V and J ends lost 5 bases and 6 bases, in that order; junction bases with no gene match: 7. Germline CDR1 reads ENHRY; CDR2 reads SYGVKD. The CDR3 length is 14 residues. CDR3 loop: CAISPQGAAHGYTF. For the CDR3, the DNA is TGTGCCATCAGTCCACAGGGGGCGGCCCATGGCTACACCTTC.

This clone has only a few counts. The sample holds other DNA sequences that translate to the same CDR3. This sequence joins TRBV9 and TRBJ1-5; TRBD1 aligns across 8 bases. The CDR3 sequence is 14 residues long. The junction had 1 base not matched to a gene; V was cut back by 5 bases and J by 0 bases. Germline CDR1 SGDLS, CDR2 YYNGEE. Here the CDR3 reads CASSGQGSNQPQHF. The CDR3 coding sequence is TGTGCCAGCAGTGGACAGGGTAGCAATCAGCCCCAGCATTTT. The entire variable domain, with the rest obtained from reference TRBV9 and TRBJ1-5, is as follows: DSGVTQTPKHLITATGQRVTLRCSPRSGDLSVYWYQQSLDQGLQFLIQYYNGEERAKGNILERFSAQQFPDLHSELNLSSLELGDSALYFCASSGQGSNQPQHFGDGTRLSIL.

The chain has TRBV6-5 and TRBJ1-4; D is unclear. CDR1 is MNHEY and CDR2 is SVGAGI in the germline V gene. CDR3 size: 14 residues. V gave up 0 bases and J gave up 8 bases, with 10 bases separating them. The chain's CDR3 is CASSYSMGSEKLFF. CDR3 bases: TGTGCCAGCAGTTACTCGATGGGCAGCGAAAAACTGTTTTTT.

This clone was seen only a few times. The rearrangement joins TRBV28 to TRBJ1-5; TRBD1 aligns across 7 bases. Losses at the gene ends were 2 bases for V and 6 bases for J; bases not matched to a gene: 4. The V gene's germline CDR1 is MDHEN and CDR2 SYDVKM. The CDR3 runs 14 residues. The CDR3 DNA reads TGTGCCAGCAGTTTAGGGGACAGAGGTCAGCCCCAGCATTTT. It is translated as CASSLGDRGQPQHF.

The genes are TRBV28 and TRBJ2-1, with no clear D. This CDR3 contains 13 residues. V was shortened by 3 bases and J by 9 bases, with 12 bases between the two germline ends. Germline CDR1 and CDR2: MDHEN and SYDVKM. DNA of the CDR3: TGTGCCAGCAGTTTTGTCCATGCCGGTGAGCAGTTCTTC. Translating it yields CASSFVHAGEQFF.

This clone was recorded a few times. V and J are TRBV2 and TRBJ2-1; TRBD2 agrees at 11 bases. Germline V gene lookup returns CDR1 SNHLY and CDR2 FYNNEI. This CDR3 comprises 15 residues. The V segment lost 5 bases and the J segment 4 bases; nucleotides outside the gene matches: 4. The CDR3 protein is CASSLTSGTYNEQFF. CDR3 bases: TGTGCCAGCAGTCTGACTAGCGGGACATACAATGAGCAGTTCTTC.

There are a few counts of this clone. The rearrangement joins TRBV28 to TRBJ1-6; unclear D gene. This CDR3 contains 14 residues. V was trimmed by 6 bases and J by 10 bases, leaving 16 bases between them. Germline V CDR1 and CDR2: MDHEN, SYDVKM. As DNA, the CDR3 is TGTGCCAGCAGCCTAATGACCAGCGGGTCACCCCTCCACTTT. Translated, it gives CASSLMTSGSPLHF.

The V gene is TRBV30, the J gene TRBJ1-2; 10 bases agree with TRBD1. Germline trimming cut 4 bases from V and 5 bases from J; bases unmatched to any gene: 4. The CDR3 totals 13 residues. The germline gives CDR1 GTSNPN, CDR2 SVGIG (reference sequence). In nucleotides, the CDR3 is TGTGCCTGGAAGGGACAGGGGCCTTATGGCTACACCTTC. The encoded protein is CAWKGQGPYGYTF.

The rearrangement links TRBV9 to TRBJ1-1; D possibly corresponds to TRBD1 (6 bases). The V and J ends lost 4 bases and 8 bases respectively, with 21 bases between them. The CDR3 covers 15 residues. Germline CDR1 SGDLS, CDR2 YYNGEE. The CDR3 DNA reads TGTGCCAGCAGCCCGGCCGGGACACCGACCGCCGAAGCTTTCTTT. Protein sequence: CASSPAGTPTAEAFF.

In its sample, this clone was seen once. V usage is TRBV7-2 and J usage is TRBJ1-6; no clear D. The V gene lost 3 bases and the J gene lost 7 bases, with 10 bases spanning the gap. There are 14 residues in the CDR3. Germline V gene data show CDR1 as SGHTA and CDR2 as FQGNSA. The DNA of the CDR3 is TGTGCCAGCAGCTTGGCCATAGGGAATTCACCCCTCCACTTT. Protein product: CASSLAIGNSPLHF.

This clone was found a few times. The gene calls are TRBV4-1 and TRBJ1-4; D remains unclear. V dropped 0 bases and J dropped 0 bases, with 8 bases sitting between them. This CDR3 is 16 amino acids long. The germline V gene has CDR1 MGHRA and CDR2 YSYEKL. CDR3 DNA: TGCGCCAGCAGCCAAGATGGAGAGGCAACTAATGAAAAACTGTTTTTT. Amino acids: CASSQDGEATNEKLFF.

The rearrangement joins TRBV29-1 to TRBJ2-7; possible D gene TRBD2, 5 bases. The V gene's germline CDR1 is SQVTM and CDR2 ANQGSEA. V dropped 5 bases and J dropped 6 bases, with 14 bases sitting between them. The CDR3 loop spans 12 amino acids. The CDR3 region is CSVTSSGGEQYF. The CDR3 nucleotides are TGCAGCGTTACCTCCTCAGGAGGCGAGCAGTACTTC.

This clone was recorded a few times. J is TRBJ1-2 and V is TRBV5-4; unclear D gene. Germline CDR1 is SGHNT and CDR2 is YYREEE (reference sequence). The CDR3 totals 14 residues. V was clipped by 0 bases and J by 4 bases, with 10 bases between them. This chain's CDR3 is CASSLEAGPYGYTF. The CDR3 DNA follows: TGTGCCAGCAGCTTGGAGGCAGGCCCCTATGGCTACACCTTC. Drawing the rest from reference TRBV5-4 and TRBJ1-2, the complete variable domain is ETGVTQSPTHLIKTRGQQVTLRCSSQSGHNTVSWYQQALGQGPQFIFQYYREEENGRGNFPPRFSGLQFPNYSSELNVNALELDDSALYLCASSLEAGPYGYTFGSGTRLTVV.

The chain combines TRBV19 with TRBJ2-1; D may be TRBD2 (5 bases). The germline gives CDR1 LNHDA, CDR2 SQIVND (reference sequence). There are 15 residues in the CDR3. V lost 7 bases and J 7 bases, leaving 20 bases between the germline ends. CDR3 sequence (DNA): TGTGCCAGTAACAGCGACGCCACGGGAAAGAATGAGCAGTTCTTC. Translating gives CASNSDATGKNEQFF.

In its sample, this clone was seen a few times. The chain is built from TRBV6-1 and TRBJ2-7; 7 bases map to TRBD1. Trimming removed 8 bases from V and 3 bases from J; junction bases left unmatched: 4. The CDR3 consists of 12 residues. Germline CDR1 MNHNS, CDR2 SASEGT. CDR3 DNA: TGTGCCAGCGGACAGGTTAGCTACGAGCAGTACTTC. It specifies CASGQVSYEQYF.

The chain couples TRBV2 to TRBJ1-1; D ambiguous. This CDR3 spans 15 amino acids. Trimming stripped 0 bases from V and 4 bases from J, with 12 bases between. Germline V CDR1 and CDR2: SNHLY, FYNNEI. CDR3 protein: CASSEAPGRITEAFF. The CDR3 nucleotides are TGTGCCAGCAGTGAAGCCCCGGGAAGAATCACTGAAGCTTTCTTT.

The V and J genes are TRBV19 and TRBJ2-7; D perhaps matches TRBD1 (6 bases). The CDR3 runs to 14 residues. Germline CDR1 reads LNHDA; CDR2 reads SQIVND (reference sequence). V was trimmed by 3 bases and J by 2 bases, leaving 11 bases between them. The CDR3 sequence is CASSIHRDTYEQYF. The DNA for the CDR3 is TGTGCCAGTAGTATCCACAGGGATACCTACGAGCAGTACTTC.

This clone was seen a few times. CDR3 nucleotide sequence: TGTGCCTCGCGAGCGGGTAACTACGAGCAGTACTTC. It specifies CASRAGNYEQYF. The chain uses TRBV6-5 and TRBJ2-7, with a tentative D call TRBD2 (6 bases). CDR3 length: 12 residues. Per the germline V gene, CDR1 is MNHEY and CDR2 is SVGAGI. Trimming took 11 bases from V and 3 from J, leaving 14 bases between them.